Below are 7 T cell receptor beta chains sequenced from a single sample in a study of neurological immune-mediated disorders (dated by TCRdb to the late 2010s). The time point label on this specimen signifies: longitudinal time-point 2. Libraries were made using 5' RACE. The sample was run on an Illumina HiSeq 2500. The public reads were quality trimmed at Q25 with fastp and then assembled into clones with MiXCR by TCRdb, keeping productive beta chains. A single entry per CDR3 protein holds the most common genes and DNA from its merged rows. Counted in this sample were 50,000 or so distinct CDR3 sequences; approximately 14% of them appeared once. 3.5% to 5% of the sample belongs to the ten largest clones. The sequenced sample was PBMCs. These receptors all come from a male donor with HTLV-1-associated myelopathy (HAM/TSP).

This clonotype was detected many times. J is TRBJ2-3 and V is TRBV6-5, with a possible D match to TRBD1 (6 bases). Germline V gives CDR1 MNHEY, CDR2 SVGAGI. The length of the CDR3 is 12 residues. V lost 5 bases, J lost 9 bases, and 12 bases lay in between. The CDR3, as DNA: TGTGCCAGCAGTCATAGGGGGTCAACGCAGTATTTT. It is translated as CASSHRGSTQYF.

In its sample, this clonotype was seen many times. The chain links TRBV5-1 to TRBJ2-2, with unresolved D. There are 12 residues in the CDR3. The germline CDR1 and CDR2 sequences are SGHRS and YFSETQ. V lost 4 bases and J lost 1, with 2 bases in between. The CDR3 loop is CASSGNTGELFF. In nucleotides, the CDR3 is TGCGCCAGCAGCGGGAACACCGGGGAGCTGTTTTTT.

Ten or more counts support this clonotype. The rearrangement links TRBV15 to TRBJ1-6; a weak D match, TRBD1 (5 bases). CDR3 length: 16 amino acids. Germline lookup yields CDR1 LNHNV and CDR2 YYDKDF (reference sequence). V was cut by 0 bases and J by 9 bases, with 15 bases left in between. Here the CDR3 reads CATSRDSSGPGSPLHF. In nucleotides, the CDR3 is TGTGCCACCAGCAGAGATAGCTCAGGGCCCGGTTCACCCCTCCACTTT.

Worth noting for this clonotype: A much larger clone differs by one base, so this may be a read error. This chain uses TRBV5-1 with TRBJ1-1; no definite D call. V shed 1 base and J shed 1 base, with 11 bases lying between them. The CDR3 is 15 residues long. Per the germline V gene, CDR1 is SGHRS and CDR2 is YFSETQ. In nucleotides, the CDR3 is TGCGCCAGCAGCTTGCCCGGGATGGCGAACACTGAAGCTTTCTTT. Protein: CASSLPGMANTEAFF.

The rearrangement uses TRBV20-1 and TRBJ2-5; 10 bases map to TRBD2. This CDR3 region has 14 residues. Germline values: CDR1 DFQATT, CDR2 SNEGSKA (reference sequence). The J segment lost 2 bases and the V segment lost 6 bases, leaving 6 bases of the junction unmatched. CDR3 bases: TGCAGTGCCACTGGTAGCGGGGGGCAAGAGACCCAGTACTTC. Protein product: CSATGSGGQETQYF.

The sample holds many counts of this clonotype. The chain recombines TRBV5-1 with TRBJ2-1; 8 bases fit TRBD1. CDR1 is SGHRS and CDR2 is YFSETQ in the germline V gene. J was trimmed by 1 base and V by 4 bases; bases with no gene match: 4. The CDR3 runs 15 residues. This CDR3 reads CASSPTGGSYNEQFF. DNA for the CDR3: TGCGCCAGCAGCCCAACAGGGGGATCCTACAATGAGCAGTTCTTC.

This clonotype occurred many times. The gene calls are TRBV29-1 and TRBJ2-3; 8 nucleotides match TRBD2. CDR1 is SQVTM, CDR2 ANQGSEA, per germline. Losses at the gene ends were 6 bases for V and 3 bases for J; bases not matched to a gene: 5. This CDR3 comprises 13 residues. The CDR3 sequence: CSVQRGPTDTQYF. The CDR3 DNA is TGCAGCGTCCAGCGGGGGCCGACAGATACGCAGTATTTT.